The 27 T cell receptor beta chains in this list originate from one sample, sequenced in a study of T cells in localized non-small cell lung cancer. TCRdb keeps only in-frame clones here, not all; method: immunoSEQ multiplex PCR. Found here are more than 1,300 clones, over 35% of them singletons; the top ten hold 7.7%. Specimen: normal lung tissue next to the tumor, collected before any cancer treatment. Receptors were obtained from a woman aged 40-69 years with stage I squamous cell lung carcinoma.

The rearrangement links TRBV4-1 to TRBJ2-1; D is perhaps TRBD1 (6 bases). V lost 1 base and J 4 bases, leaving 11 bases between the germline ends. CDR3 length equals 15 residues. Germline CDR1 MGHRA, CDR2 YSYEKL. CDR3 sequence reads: CASSQVRTDYNEQFF. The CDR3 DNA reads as TGCGCCAGCAGCCAAGTTAGGACAGATTACAATGAGCAGTTCTTC.

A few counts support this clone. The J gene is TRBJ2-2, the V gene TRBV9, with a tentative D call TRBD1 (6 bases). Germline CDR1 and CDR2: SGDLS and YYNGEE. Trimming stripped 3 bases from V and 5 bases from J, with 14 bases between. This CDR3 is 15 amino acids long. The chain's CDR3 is CASSGGPSGTGELFF. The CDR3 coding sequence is TGTGCCAGCAGCGGGGGGCCCAGTGGGACCGGGGAGCTGTTTTTT.

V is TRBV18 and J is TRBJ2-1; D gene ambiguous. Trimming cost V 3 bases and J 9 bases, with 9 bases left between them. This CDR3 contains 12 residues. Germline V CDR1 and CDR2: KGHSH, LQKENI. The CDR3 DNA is TGTGCCAGCTCACCCCGGACCGTTGAGCAGTTCTTC. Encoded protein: CASSPRTVEQFF.

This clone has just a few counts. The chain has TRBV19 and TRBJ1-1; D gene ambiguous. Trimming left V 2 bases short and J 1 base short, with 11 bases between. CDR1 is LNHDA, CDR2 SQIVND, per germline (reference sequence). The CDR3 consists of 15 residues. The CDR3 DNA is TGTGCCAGTAGTATATTCGAGGGAGGGAACACTGAAGCTTTCTTT. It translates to CASSIFEGGNTEAFF.

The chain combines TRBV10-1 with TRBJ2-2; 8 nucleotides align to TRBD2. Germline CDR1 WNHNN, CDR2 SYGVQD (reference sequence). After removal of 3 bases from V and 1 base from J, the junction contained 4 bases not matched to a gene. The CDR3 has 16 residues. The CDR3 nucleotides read TGCGCCAGCAGTGACCGAAGCGGGGGGAACACCGGGGAGCTGTTTTTT. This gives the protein CASSDRSGGNTGELFF.

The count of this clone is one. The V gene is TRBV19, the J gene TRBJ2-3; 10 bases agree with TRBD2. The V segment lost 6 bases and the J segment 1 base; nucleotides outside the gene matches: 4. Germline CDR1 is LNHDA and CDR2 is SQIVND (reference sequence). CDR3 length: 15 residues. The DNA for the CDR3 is TGTGCCAGTAGCAGAGCGGGGGGGGGCACAGATACGCAGTATTTT. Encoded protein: CASSRAGGGTDTQYF.

The CDR3 DNA follows: TGCAGCGTTGAAGATCAAGGGGGAGAACTGTTTTTT. It codes for CSVEDQGGELFF. The genes are TRBV29-1 and TRBJ1-4; possibly TRBD1 for D (6 bases). V was trimmed by 0 bases and J by 12 bases, leaving 11 bases between them. This CDR3 has 12 amino acids. From germline, CDR1 is SQVTM and CDR2 ANQGSEA.

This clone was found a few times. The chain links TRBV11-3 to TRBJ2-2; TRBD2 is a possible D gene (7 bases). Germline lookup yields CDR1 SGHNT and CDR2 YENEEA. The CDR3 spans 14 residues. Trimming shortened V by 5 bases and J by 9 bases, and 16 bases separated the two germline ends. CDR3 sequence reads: CASSLGGGRRELFF. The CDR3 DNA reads TGTGCCAGCAGCCTGGGCGGGGGCAGGAGGGAGCTGTTTTTT.

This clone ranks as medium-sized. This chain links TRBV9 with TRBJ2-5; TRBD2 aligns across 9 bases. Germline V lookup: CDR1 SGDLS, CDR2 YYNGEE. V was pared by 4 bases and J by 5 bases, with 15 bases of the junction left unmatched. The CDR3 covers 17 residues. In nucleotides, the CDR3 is TGTGCCAGCAGCACCGGGACTAGCCCTTCCCGGGGGGAGACCCAGTACTTC. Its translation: CASSTGTSPSRGETQYF.

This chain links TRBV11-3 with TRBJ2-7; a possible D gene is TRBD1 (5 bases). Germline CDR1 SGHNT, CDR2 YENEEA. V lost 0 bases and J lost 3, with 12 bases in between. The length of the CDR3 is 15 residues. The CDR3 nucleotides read TGTGCCAGCAGCTTAGAAAGGGGCTCCGACTACGAGCAGTACTTC. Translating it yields CASSLERGSDYEQYF.

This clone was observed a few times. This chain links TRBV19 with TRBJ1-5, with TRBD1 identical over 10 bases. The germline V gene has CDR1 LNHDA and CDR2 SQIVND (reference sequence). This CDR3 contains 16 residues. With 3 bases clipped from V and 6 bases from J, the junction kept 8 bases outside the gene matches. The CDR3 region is CASSIEWDRGAQPQHF. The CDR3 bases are TGTGCCAGTAGTATTGAGTGGGACAGGGGCGCTCAGCCCCAGCATTTT.

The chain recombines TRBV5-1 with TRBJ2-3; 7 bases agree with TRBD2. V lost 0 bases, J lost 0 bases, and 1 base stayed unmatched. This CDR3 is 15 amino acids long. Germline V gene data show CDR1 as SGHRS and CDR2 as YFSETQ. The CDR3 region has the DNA TGCGCCAGCAGCTTGGAAGCGGGGAGCACAGATACGCAGTATTTT. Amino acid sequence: CASSLEAGSTDTQYF.

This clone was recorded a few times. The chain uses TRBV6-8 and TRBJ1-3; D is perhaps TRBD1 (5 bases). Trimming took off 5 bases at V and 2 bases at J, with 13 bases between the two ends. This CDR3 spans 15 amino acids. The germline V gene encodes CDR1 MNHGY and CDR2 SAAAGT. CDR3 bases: TGTGCCAGCAGTCGGCAGGGATGGGCTGGAAACACCATATATTTT. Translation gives CASSRQGWAGNTIYF.

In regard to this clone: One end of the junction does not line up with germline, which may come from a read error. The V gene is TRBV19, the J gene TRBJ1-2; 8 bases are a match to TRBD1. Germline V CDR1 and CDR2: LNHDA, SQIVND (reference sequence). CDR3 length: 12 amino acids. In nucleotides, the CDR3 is TGTGCCAGTACAGGGGGCATCTATGACTACACCTTC. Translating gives CASTGGIYDYTF.

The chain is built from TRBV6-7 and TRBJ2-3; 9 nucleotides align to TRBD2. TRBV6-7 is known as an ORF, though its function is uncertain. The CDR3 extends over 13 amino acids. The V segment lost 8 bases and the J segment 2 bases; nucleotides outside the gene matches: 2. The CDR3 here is CASRTSVTDTQYF. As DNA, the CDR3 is TGTGCCAGCCGGACTAGCGTCACAGATACGCAGTATTTT.

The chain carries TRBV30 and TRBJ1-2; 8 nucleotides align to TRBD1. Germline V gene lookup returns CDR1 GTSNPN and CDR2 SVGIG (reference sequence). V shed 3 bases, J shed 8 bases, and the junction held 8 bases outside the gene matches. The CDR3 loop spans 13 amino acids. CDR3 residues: CAWRGRQGIGYTF. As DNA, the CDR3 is TGTGCCTGGAGAGGTAGACAGGGGATCGGCTACACCTTC.

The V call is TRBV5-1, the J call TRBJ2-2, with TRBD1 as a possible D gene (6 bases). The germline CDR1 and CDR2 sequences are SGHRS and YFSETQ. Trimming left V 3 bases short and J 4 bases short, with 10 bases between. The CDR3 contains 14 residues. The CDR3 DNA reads TGCGCCAGCAGCTCTGGACAGATCACCGGGGAGCTGTTTTTT. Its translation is CASSSGQITGELFF. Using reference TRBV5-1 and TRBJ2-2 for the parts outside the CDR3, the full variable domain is KAGVTQTPRYLIKTRGQQVTLSCSPISGHRSVSWYQQTPGQGLQFLFEYFSETQRNKGNFPGRFSGRQFSNSRSEMNVSTLELGDSALYLCASSSGQITGELFFGEGSRLTVL.

The CDR3 nucleotides read TGTGCCAGCAGCTTCGGCACTAGCACAGATACGCAGTATTTT. It encodes CASSFGTSTDTQYF. The chain recombines TRBV11-3 with TRBJ2-3, with D unclear. Germline CDR1 is SGHNT and CDR2 is YENEEA. V was clipped by 3 bases and J by 0 bases, with 7 bases between them. The CDR3 length is 14 residues.

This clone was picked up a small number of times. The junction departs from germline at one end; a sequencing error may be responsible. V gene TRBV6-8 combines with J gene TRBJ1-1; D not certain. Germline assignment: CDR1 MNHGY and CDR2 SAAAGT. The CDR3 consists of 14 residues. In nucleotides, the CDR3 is TGTGCCAGCAGTACTCTACGAGGACTCACTAAAGCTTTCTTT. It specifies CASSTLRGLTKAFF.

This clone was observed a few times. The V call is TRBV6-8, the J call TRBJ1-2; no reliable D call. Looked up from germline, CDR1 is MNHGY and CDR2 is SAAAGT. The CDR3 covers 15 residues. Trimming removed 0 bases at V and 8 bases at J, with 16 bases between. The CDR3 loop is CASSYSGSLVKGYTF. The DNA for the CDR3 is TGTGCCAGCAGTTACTCGGGTTCCTTGGTGAAGGGCTACACCTTC.

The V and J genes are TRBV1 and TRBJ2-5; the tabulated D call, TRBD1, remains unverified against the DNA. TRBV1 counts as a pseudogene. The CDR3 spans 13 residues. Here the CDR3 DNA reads TGCGCCAGCAGCGAACAGGGTTTTGAGACCCAGTACTTC. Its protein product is CASSEQGFETQYF.

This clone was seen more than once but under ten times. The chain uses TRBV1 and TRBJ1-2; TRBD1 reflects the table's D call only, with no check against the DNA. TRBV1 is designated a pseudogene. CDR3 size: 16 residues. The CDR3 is CASSQVPGEVVYGYTF. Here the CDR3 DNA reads TGCGCCAGCAGCCAAGTCCCAGGGGAAGTAGTCTATGGCTACACCTTC.

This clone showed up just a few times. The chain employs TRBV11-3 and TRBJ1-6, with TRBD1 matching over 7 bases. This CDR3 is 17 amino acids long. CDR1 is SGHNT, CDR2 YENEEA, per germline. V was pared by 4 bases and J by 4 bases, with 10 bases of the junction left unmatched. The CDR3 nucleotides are TGTGCCAGCAGCTGGGGAGGACAGGACTTTTATAATTCACCCCTCCACTTT. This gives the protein CASSWGGQDFYNSPLHF.

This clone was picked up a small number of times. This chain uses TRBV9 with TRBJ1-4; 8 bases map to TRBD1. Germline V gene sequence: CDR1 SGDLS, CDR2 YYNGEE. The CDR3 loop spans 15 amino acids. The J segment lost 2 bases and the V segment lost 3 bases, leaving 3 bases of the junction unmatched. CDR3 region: CASSETGATNEKLFF. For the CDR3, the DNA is TGTGCCAGCAGCGAGACAGGGGCGACTAATGAAAAACTGTTTTTT.

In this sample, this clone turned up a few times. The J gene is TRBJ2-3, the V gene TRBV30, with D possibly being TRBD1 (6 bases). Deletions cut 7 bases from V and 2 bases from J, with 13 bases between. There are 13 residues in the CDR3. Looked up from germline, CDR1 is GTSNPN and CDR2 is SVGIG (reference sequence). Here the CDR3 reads CAYTGGLTDTQYF. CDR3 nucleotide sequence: TGTGCCTACACTGGGGGCCTCACAGATACGCAGTATTTT.

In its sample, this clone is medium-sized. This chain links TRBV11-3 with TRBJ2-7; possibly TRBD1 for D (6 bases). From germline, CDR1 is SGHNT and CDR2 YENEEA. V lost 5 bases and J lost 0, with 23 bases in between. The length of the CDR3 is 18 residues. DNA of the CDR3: TGTGCCAGCAGCGTCAGGGGCTTGAGCCAGGGAAGCTCCTACGAGCAGTACTTC. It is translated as CASSVRGLSQGSSYEQYF.

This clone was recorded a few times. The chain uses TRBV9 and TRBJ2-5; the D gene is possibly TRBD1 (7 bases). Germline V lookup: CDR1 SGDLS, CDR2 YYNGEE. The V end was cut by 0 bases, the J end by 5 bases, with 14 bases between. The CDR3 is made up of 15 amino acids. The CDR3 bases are TGTGCCAGCAGCGTAGCGGCAGGGGGGTCGGAGACCCAGTACTTC. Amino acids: CASSVAAGGSETQYF.